The count of the clone carrying this T cell receptor (beta chain) is one. Its antigen remains unknown. The data belong to a study of T cell repertoires and leukemia-associated antigens. Study details: Effective reads per sample ranged from about 3.3 to 5.5 million.

TCRdb passed the 5' RACE reads through MiXCR, listing each CDR3 protein once. The table includes about 9,800 distinct CDR3 sequences, roughly 43% detected once. The CDR3 loop spans 16 amino acids. Germline lookup yields CDR1 DFQATT and CDR2 SNEGSKA (reference sequence). Trimming stripped 3 bases from V and 11 bases from J, with 27 bases between. The specimen sequenced was CD3+ T cells sorted from blood and cultured. The clonotype was recovered from a female donor in good health. This chain joins TRBV20-1 and TRBJ2-3; a possible D gene is TRBD2 (6 bases). The CDR3 DNA is TGCAGTGCTAGGGACATGTTGGGGGGAGCCTACAATGAGCAGTATTTT. It translates to CSARDMLGGAYNEQYF.